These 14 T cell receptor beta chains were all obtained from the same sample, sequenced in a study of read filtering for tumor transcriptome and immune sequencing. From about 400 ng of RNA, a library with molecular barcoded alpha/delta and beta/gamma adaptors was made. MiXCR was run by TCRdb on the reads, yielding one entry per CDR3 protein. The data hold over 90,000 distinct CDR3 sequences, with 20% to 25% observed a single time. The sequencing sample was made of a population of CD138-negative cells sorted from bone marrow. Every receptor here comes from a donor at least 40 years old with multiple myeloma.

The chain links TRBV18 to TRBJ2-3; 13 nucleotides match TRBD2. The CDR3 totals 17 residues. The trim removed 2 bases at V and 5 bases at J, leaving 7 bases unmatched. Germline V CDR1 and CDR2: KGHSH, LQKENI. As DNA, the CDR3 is TGTGCCAGCTCACCAGCACTAGCGGGGGGGCCTGGAGATACGCAGTATTTT. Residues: CASSPALAGGPGDTQYF.

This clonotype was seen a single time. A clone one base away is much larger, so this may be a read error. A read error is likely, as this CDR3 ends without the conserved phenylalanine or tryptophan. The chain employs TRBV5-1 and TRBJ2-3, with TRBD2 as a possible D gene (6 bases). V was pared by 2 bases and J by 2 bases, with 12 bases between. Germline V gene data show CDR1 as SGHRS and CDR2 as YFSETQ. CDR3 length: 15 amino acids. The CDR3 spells CASSFSGAHTDTQYS. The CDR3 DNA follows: TGCGCCAGCAGCTTTTCGGGAGCCCACACAGATACGCAGTATTCT.

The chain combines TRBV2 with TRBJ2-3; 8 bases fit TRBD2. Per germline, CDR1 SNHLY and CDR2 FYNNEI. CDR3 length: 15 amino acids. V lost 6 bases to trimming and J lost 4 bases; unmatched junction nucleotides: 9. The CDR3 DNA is TGTGCCAGCAGCCGGGGGGGGGCCCTTGCAGATACGCAGTATTTT. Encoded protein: CASSRGGALADTQYF. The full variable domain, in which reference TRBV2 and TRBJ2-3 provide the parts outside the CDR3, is EPEVTQTPSHQVTQMGQEVILRCVPISNHLYFYWYRQILGQKVEFLVSFYNNEISEKSEIFDDQFSVERPDGSNFTLKIRSTKLEDSAMYFCASSRGGALADTQYFGPGTRLTVL.

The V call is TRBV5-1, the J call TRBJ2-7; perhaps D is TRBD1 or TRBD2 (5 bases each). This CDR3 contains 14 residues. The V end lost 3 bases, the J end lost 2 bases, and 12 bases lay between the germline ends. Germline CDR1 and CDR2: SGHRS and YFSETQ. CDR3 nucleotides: TGCGCCAGCAGCTCCGGGGCAGCAACCTACGAGCAGTACTTC. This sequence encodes CASSSGAATYEQYF.

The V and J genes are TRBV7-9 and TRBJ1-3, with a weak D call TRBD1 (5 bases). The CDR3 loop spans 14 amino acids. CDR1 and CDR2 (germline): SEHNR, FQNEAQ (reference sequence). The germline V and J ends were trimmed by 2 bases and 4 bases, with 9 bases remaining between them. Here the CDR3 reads CASSLSGNGNTIYF. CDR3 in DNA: TGTGCCAGCAGCTTATCAGGGAACGGAAACACCATATATTTT.

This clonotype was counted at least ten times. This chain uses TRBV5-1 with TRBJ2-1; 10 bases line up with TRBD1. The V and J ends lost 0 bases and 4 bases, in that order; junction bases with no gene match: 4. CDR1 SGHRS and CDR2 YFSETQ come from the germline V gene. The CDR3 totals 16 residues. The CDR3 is CASSLVGQGSYNEQFF. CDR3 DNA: TGCGCCAGCAGCTTGGTGGGACAGGGGTCATACAATGAGCAGTTCTTC. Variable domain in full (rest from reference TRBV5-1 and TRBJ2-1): KAGVTQTPRYLIKTRGQQVTLSCSPISGHRSVSWYQQTPGQGLQFLFEYFSETQRNKGNFPGRFSGRQFSNSRSEMNVSTLELGDSALYLCASSLVGQGSYNEQFFGPGTRLTVL.

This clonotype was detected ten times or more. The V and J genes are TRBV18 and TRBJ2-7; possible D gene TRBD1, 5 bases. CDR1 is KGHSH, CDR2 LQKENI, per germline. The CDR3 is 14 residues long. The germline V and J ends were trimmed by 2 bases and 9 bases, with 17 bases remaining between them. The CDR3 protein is CASSPEAQGSAQYF. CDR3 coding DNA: TGTGCCAGCTCACCAGAGGCGCAGGGAAGCGCGCAGTACTTC.

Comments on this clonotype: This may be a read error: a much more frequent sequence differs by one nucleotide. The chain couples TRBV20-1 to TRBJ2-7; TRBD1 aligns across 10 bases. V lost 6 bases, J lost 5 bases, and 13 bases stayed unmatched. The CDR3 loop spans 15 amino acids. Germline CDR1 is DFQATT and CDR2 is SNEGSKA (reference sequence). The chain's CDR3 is CSASNRDRGFHEQYF. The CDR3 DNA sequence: TGCAGTGCCTCTAACCGGGACAGGGGATTCCACGAGCAGTACTTC.

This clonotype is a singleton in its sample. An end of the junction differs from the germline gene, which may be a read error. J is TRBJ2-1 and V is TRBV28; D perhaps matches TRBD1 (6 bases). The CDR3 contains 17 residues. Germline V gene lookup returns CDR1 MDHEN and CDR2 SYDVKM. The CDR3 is CASSSATGTPSYNGQFF. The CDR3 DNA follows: TGTGCCAGCAGTTCCGCGACCGGGACACCCTCCTACAATGGGCAGTTCTTC.

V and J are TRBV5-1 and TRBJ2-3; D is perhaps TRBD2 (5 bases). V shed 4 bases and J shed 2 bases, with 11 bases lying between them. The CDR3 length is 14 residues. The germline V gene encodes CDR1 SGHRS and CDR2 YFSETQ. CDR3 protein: CASSGLLLTDTQYF. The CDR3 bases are TGCGCCAGCAGCGGACTCCTCCTCACAGATACGCAGTATTTT.

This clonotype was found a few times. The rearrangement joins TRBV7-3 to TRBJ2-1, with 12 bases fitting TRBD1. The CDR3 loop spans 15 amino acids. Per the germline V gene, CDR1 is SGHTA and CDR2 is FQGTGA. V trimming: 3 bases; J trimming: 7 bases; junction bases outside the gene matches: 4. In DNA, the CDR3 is TGTGCCAGCAGCTTTTCGGGACAGGGGGCTAATGAGCAGTTCTTC. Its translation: CASSFSGQGANEQFF. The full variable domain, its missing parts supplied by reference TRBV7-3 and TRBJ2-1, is GAGVSQTPSNKVTEKGKYVELRCDPISGHTALYWYRQSLGQGPEFLIYFQGTGAADDSGLPNDRFFAVRPEGSVSTLKIQRTERGDSAVYLCASSFSGQGANEQFFGPGTRLTVL.

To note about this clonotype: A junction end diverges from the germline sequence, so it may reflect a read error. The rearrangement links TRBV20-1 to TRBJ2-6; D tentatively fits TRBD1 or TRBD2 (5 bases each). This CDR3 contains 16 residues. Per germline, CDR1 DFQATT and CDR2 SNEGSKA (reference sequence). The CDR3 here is CSASTQLDLGANVLTF. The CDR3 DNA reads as TGCAGTGCTAGTACACAGCTTGACCTCGGGGCCAACGTCCTAACTTTC.

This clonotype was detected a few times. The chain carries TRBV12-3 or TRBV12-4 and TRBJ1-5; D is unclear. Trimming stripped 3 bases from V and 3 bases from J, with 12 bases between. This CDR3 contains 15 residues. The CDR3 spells CASSLQEGANQPQHF. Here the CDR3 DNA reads TGTGCCAGCAGTTTGCAAGAGGGAGCCAATCAGCCCCAGCATTTT.

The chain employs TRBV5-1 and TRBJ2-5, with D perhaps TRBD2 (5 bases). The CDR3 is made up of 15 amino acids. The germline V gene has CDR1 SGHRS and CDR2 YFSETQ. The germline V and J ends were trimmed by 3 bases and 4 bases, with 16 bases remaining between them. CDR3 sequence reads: CASSSPEGSGETQYF. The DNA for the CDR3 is TGCGCCAGCAGCTCCCCCGAGGGAAGTGGAGAGACCCAGTACTTC.